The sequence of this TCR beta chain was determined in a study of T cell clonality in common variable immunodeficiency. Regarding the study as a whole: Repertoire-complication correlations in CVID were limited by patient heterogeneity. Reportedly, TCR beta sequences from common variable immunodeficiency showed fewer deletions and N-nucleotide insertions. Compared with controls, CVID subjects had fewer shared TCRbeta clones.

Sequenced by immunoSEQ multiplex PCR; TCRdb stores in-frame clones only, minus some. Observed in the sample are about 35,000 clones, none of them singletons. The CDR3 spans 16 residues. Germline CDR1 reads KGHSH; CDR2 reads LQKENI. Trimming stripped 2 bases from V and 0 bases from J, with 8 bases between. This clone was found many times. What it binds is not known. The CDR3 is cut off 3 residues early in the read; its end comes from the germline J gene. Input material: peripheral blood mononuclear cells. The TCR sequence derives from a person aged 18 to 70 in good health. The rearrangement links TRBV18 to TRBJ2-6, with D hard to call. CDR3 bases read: TGTGCCAGCTCACCAGGCCCGAACTCTGGGGCCAACGTC. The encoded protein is CASSPGPNSGANV. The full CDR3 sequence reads CASSPGPNSGANVLTF.